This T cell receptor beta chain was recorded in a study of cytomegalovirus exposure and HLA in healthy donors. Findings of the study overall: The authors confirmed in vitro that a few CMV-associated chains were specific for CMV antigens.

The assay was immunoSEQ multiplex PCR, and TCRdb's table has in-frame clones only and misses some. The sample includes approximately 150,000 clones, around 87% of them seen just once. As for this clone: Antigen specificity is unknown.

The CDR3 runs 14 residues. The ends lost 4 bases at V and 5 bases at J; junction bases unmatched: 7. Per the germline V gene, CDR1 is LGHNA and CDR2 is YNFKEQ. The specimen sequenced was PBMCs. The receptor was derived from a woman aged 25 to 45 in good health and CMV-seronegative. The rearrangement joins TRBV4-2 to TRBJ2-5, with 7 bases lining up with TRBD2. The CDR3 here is CASSRRLGGETQYF. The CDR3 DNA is TGTGCCAGCAGCCGCCGACTGGGAGGGGAGACCCAGTACTTC.